This TCR beta chain was profiled in a study of T cell repertoires in cytomegalovirus infection. Study in general: Evidence of both CMV infection and a matching HLA type came from public TCR beta signatures. The study, taken as a whole, reports: In two of eight donors, the top clonotype was HLA-C-restricted CMV-specific. Cumulative frequency (of public TCR beta family members) identified carriers of CMV plus the relevant HLA.

Via MiXCR, TCRdb re-called the reads, giving one row per CDR3 protein. The sample holds 200,000 to 250,000 distinct CDR3 sequences; roughly 20% are singletons and the top ten take 15% to 20%. A note on this clonotype: Antigen specificity is unknown.

The germline V gene has CDR1 SGHDT and CDR2 YYEEEE. Trimming removed 3 bases from V and 2 bases from J; junction bases left unmatched: 6. The CDR3 contains 16 residues. This clonotype was obtained from a human donor in good health (CMV status not recorded). Some clones in this sample may be carry-over from other donors' samples. This rearrangement joins TRBV5-6 to TRBJ2-5; 11 bases are a match to TRBD2. The sample consisted of CD8+ T cells from PBMCs. The CDR3 DNA reads TGTGCCAGCAGCTGGGGTAGCGGGGGGGGTCAAGAGACCCAGTACTTC. Its protein is CASSWGSGGGQETQYF.